The rows below give T cell receptor beta chains drawn from one sample of a study of control samples from healthy donors and cancer patients. Sequencing used immunoSEQ multiplex PCR; TCRdb keeps in-frame clones, though not all of them. The repertoire holds fewer than 200,000 clones, with roughly 95% as singletons. Input material: blood. The origin of the receptors is a woman aged 60 to 75 in good health. CDR3s include the opening cysteine and the closing phenylalanine or tryptophan. Each record gives: D gene, J gene, clone size, CDR3 length, V gene, CDR3 protein, CDR3 DNA. D genes are given only for firm matches. Not all rows give a size; the values are once, few, many and, for expanded clones, a class.

D: -
J: TRBJ2-5
size: -
length: 15
V: TRBV5-1
CDR3: CASSFTYQYQETQYF
DNA: TGCGCCAGCAGCTTCACATATCAGTACCAAGAGACCCAGTACTTC

D: -
J: TRBJ1-5
size: -
length: 13
V: TRBV30
CDR3: CAWSGQGSQPQHF
DNA: TGTGCCTGGAGTGGCCAGGGGTCCCAGCCCCAGCATTTT

D: -
J: TRBJ1-5
size: -
length: 18
V: TRBV9
CDR3: CASSVQNFNVFSNQPQHF
DNA: TGTGCCAGCAGCGTACAGAATTTCAATGTCTTTAGCAATCAGCCCCAGCATTTT

D: TRBD1
J: TRBJ1-1
size: -
length: 15
V: TRBV30
CDR3: CAWSVPGQGHTEAFF
DNA: TGTGCCTGGAGTGTTCCGGGACAGGGACACACTGAAGCTTTCTTT

D: TRBD2
J: TRBJ2-1
size: -
length: 15
V: TRBV10-3
CDR3: CAISDGGGSYNEQFF
DNA: TGTGCCATCAGTGACGGCGGGGGATCCTACAATGAGCAGTTCTTC

D: -
J: TRBJ1-3
size: -
length: 13
V: TRBV29-1
CDR3: CSVKPGAGNTIYF
DNA: TGCAGCGTTAAGCCAGGGGCTGGAAACACCATATATTTT

D: -
J: TRBJ2-5
size: -
length: 12
V: TRBV11-2
CDR3: CASSTRGETQYF
DNA: TGTGCCAGCAGCACACGGGGAGAGACCCAGTACTTC

D: -
J: TRBJ1-4
size: -
length: 15
V: TRBV18
CDR3: CASSPPTSTSEKLFF
DNA: TGTGCCAGCTCACCACCTACATCTACCAGCGAAAAACTGTTTTTT

D: TRBD1
J: TRBJ1-3
size: -
length: 14
V: TRBV15
CDR3: CATSSTGAGNTIYF
DNA: TGTGCCACCAGCAGCACAGGGGCTGGAAACACCATATATTTT

D: -
J: TRBJ1-1
size: -
length: 17
V: TRBV14
CDR3: CASSQDKYYLGGTEAFF
DNA: TGTGCCAGCAGCCAAGATAAGTATTATTTGGGGGGCACTGAAGCTTTCTTT

D: -
J: TRBJ1-1
size: -
length: 14
V: TRBV19
CDR3: CASSTEGRDTEAFF
DNA: TGTGCCAGTAGTACAGAGGGCAGGGACACTGAAGCTTTCTTT

D: TRBD1
J: TRBJ1-2
size: -
length: 15
V: TRBV19
CDR3: CASNHRGGGDYGYTF
DNA: TGTGCCAGTAATCACAGGGGTGGGGGCGACTATGGCTACACCTTC

D: -
J: TRBJ1-1
size: -
length: 14
V: TRBV3-1/TRBV3-2
CDR3: CASSQQQESTEAFF
DNA: TGTGCCAGCAGCCAGCAACAGGAGTCCACTGAAGCTTTCTTT

D: -
J: TRBJ1-6
size: -
length: 13
V: TRBV30
CDR3: CAWSPGNDSPLHF
DNA: TGTGCCTGGAGTCCGGGGAACGATTCACCCCTCCACTTT

D: -
J: TRBJ2-1
size: -
length: 17
V: TRBV27
CDR3: CASSIYPRTNNYNEQFF
DNA: TGTGCCAGCAGTATCTACCCTCGGACTAACAACTACAATGAGCAGTTCTTC

D: -
J: TRBJ1-1
size: -
length: 13
V: TRBV6-4
CDR3: CASSVGGGTEAFF
DNA: TGTGCCAGCAGTGTTGGGGGGGGCACTGAAGCTTTCTTT

D: TRBD1
J: TRBJ1-6
size: -
length: 15
V: TRBV5-1
CDR3: CASQTQGAQNSPLHF
DNA: TGCGCCAGCCAAACACAGGGGGCGCAGAATTCACCCCTCCACTTT

D: TRBD1
J: TRBJ1-5
size: -
length: 14
V: TRBV29-1
CDR3: CSVTFGTANQPQHF
DNA: TGCAGCGTTACCTTCGGGACAGCAAATCAGCCCCAGCATTTT

D: TRBD1
J: TRBJ1-1
size: -
length: 13
V: TRBV6-5
CDR3: CASRGTGYTEAFF
DNA: TGTGCCAGCAGGGGGACAGGGTACACTGAAGCTTTCTTT

D: -
J: TRBJ1-6
size: -
length: 15
V: TRBV28
CDR3: CASRGTGLYNSPLHF
DNA: TGTGCCAGCAGGGGGACGGGACTCTATAATTCACCCCTCCACTTT

D: TRBD2
J: TRBJ2-3
size: -
length: 14
V: TRBV6-2/TRBV6-3
CDR3: CASSDTGGVDTQYF
DNA: TGTGCCAGCAGTGACACGGGGGGTGTAGATACGCAGTATTTT

D: -
J: TRBJ2-1
size: -
length: 12
V: TRBV11-2
CDR3: CASSLVTTEQFF
DNA: TGTGCCAGCAGCTTAGTTACGACTGAGCAGTTCTTC

D: TRBD1
J: TRBJ1-4
size: once
length: 15
V: TRBV28
CDR3: CASSFSTGFREKLFF
DNA: TGTGCCAGCAGTTTCTCGACAGGGTTTCGTGAAAAACTGTTTTTT

D: -
J: TRBJ1-1
size: -
length: 13
V: TRBV7-2
CDR3: CASSLALYTEAFF
DNA: TGTGCCAGCAGCTTAGCGTTGTACACTGAAGCTTTCTTT

D: TRBD1
J: TRBJ1-3
size: -
length: 18
V: TRBV9
CDR3: CASSVGGTVPISGNTIYF
DNA: TGTGCCAGCAGCGTAGGAGGGACAGTTCCCATCTCTGGAAACACCATATATTTT

D: -
J: TRBJ1-2
size: -
length: 16
V: TRBV7-2
CDR3: CASSLGLGSPNYGYTF
DNA: TGTGCCAGCAGCTTAGGATTGGGGAGCCCTAACTATGGCTACACCTTC

D: -
J: TRBJ1-6
size: -
length: 14
V: TRBV5-1
CDR3: CASSLSLNNSPLHF
DNA: TGCGCCAGCAGCTTGAGCCTCAATAATTCACCCCTCCACTTT

D: TRBD1
J: TRBJ2-7
size: once
length: 14
V: TRBV7-2
CDR3: CASSSGQGGYEQYF
DNA: TGTGCCAGCAGTTCGGGACAGGGTGGCTACGAGCAGTACTTC

D: -
J: TRBJ1-1
size: -
length: 13
V: TRBV12-3/TRBV12-4
CDR3: CASSQVGGTEAFF
DNA: TGTGCCAGCAGTCAGGTAGGGGGCACTGAAGCTTTCTTT

D: -
J: TRBJ2-1
size: -
length: 15
V: TRBV10-1
CDR3: CASSAWTGAYNEQFF
DNA: TGCGCCAGCAGTGCCTGGACGGGGGCCTACAATGAGCAGTTCTTC

D: TRBD1
J: TRBJ1-2
size: -
length: 14
V: TRBV6-2/TRBV6-3
CDR3: CASSPDRGLGGYTF
DNA: TGTGCCAGCAGTCCGGACAGGGGGCTGGGAGGCTACACCTTC

D: TRBD1
J: TRBJ1-1
size: -
length: 14
V: TRBV7-3
CDR3: CASSPQGDYTEAFF
DNA: TGTGCCAGCAGCCCTCAGGGGGACTACACTGAAGCTTTCTTT

D: -
J: TRBJ1-2
size: -
length: 12
V: TRBV5-1
CDR3: CASSLQGKGYTF
DNA: TGCGCCAGCAGCTTACAGGGAAAAGGCTACACCTTC

D: -
J: TRBJ1-2
size: -
length: 13
V: TRBV7-9
CDR3: CASSPNTGNGYTF
DNA: TGTGCCAGCAGCCCGAACACAGGGAATGGCTACACCTTC

D: -
J: TRBJ1-1
size: -
length: 14
V: TRBV6-6
CDR3: CASSYSWGPTEAFF
DNA: TGTGCCAGCAGTTATTCTTGGGGGCCAACTGAAGCTTTCTTT

D: -
J: TRBJ1-5
size: -
length: 14
V: TRBV19
CDR3: CASSIGGLVQPQHF
DNA: TGTGCCAGTAGTATTGGGGGGCTAGTTCAGCCCCAGCATTTT

D: TRBD1
J: TRBJ1-6
size: -
length: 15
V: TRBV5-4
CDR3: CASSRDRGENSPLHF
DNA: TGTGCCAGCAGTAGGGACAGGGGGGAAAATTCACCCCTCCACTTT

D: -
J: TRBJ1-1
size: -
length: 17
V: TRBV9
CDR3: CASSVVLGGGFDTEAFF
DNA: TGTGCCAGCAGCGTAGTCTTGGGCGGGGGCTTCGACACTGAAGCTTTCTTT

D: -
J: TRBJ1-3
size: -
length: 14
V: TRBV19
CDR3: CASRLETSGNTIYF
DNA: TGTGCCAGTAGACTGGAGACCTCTGGAAACACCATATATTTT

D: TRBD2
J: TRBJ2-2
size: -
length: 16
V: TRBV5-6
CDR3: CASRKAGLAKDGELFF
DNA: TGTGCCAGCAGGAAGGCGGGACTAGCGAAGGACGGGGAGCTGTTTTTT

D: TRBD1
J: TRBJ1-2
size: -
length: 15
V: TRBV7-2
CDR3: CASSFYRTGGDGYTF
DNA: TGTGCCAGCAGCTTTTATCGGACAGGGGGCGATGGCTACACCTTC

D: -
J: TRBJ1-5
size: -
length: 15
V: TRBV9
CDR3: CASSVADGHNQPQHF
DNA: TGTGCCAGCAGCGTAGCGGATGGTCACAATCAGCCCCAGCATTTT

D: -
J: TRBJ1-1
size: -
length: 14
V: TRBV30
CDR3: CAWRSPLGAREAFF
DNA: TGTGCCTGGAGGTCGCCGTTGGGGGCTAGGGAAGCTTTCTTT

D: -
J: TRBJ1-5
size: -
length: 16
V: TRBV5-6
CDR3: CASSLFRQGRMEPQHF
DNA: TGTGCCAGCAGCTTGTTCAGGCAGGGACGAATGGAGCCCCAGCATTTT

D: TRBD1
J: TRBJ1-2
size: -
length: 15
V: TRBV20-1
CDR3: CSASPPRARGAGYTF
DNA: TGCAGTGCTAGTCCCCCTAGAGCCAGGGGGGCTGGCTACACCTTC

D: -
J: TRBJ1-3
size: -
length: 14
V: TRBV2
CDR3: CASSADGGRNTIYF
DNA: TGTGCCAGCAGCGCGGACGGCGGTAGAAACACCATATATTTT

D: -
J: TRBJ1-5
size: -
length: 15
V: TRBV4-1
CDR3: CASSQDTGFGQPQHF
DNA: TGCGCCAGCAGCCAAGATACGGGGTTTGGTCAGCCCCAGCATTTT

D: TRBD1
J: TRBJ1-2
size: -
length: 13
V: TRBV30
CDR3: CAWSTGTAYGYTF
DNA: TGTGCCTGGAGCACCGGGACAGCCTATGGCTACACCTTC

D: -
J: TRBJ1-1
size: -
length: 14
V: TRBV6-2/TRBV6-3
CDR3: CASSYAQGPAHCVF
DNA: TGTGCCAGCAGTTACGCGCAGGGACCCGCGCATTGTGTCTTT

D: -
J: TRBJ1-2
size: -
length: 12
V: TRBV3-1/TRBV3-2
CDR3: CASSLYSNGYTF
DNA: TGTGCCAGCAGCCTTTATTCGAATGGCTACACCTTC

D: -
J: TRBJ1-1
size: -
length: 14
V: TRBV15
CDR3: CATSTHAGGTEAFF
DNA: TGTGCCACCAGCACTCATGCTGGAGGGACTGAAGCTTTCTTT

D: -
J: TRBJ1-1
size: -
length: 13
V: TRBV5-4
CDR3: CASSFTSDTEAFF
DNA: TGTGCCAGCAGCTTTACGAGCGACACTGAAGCTTTCTTT

D: -
J: TRBJ2-1
size: -
length: 13
V: TRBV4-2
CDR3: CASSQDVRSEQFF
DNA: TGTGCCAGCAGCCAAGATGTGCGCAGTGAGCAGTTCTTC

D: -
J: TRBJ1-3
size: -
length: 16
V: TRBV25-1
CDR3: CASSESGAPAGNTIYF
DNA: TGTGCCAGCAGTGAATCAGGGGCCCCGGCGGGAAACACCATATATTTT

D: -
J: TRBJ2-3
size: -
length: 15
V: TRBV4-2
CDR3: CASSQDGGSSDTQYF
DNA: TGTGCCAGCAGCCAAGATGGAGGGTCATCAGATACGCAGTATTTT

D: TRBD1
J: TRBJ2-7
size: few
length: 15
V: TRBV7-9
CDR3: CASSPGTGVLYEQYF
DNA: TGTGCCAGCAGCCCCGGGACAGGGGTTCTCTACGAGCAGTACTTC

D: -
J: TRBJ2-7
size: -
length: 14
V: TRBV2
CDR3: CASRNLAANYEQYF
DNA: TGTGCCAGCAGGAATCTGGCGGCTAACTACGAGCAGTACTTC

D: TRBD2
J: TRBJ2-5
size: -
length: 15
V: TRBV6-5
CDR3: CASGNGGANEETQYF
DNA: TGTGCCAGCGGCAACGGGGGGGCTAATGAAGAGACCCAGTACTTC

D: -
J: TRBJ1-1
size: -
length: 13
V: TRBV12-3/TRBV12-4
CDR3: CASSFGGADGAFF
DNA: TGTGCCAGCAGTTTTGGAGGGGCGGACGGAGCTTTCTTT